What follows are 8 T cell receptor beta chains derived from one specimen sequenced in a study of T cells in Graves' hyperthyroidism and ophthalmopathy. TCR beta CDR3 regions were amplified from RNA. The HTBI primer set drove a first-round RT-PCR of the TCR CDR3. TCRdb re-analysed the multiplex PCR reads in MiXCR, keeping a single row per CDR3 protein. The sample holds some 510,000 distinct CDR3 sequences, around 20% seen once. Sequenced input: blood. Every receptor here comes from a man between 18 and 29 years old with Graves' hyperthyroidism.

The chain recombines TRBV5-1 with TRBJ2-7; no clear D gene. Germline V gene sequence: CDR1 SGHRS, CDR2 YFSETQ. CDR3 length: 15 residues. V lost 0 bases and J lost 0, with 10 bases in between. CDR3 loop: CASSLGVNPSYEQYF. The CDR3 DNA reads as TGCGCCAGCAGCTTGGGCGTGAATCCCTCCTACGAGCAGTACTTC. Filled out from reference TRBV5-1 and TRBJ2-7, the complete variable domain reads KAGVTQTPRYLIKTRGQQVTLSCSPISGHRSVSWYQQTPGQGLQFLFEYFSETQRNKGNFPGRFSGRQFSNSRSEMNVSTLELGDSALYLCASSLGVNPSYEQYFGPGTRLTVT.

This clonotype has at least ten counts. The chain has TRBV24-1 and TRBJ1-5; the D gene is possibly TRBD1 (6 bases). Germline values: CDR1 KGHDR, CDR2 SFDVKD. This CDR3 has 12 residues. V was trimmed by 9 bases and J by 9 bases, leaving 14 bases between them. CDR3 DNA: TGTGCCACCGCCGAGGGGGACCGGCCCCAGCATTTT. This encodes CATAEGDRPQHF.

This clonotype was picked up many times. The J gene is TRBJ1-2, the V gene TRBV2; 7 bases align to TRBD1. Germline values: CDR1 SNHLY, CDR2 FYNNEI. V was pared by 7 bases and J by 8 bases, with 10 bases of the junction left unmatched. The CDR3 length is 13 residues. The CDR3 region is CASTLGQSMGYTF. For the CDR3, the DNA is TGTGCCAGCACCTTGGGACAGTCGATGGGCTACACCTTC.

This clonotype was recorded only once. The chain recombines TRBV6-1 with TRBJ2-7; TRBD1 or TRBD2 may be the D gene (5 bases each). This CDR3 has 14 amino acids. Germline lookup yields CDR1 MNHNS and CDR2 SASEGT. Trimming shortened V by 4 bases and J by 0 bases, and 10 bases separated the two germline ends. Here the CDR3 DNA reads TGTGCCAGCAGTGCGGGACGCAACTCCTACGAGCAGTACTTC. It codes for CASSAGRNSYEQYF.

This clonotype was detected many times. The chain recombines TRBV12-3 or TRBV12-4 with TRBJ2-7; 7 positions match TRBD2. J was trimmed by 7 bases and V by 5 bases; bases with no gene match: 5. The CDR3 has 12 amino acids. Written as DNA, the CDR3 is TGTGCCAGCAGTGGGAACGGGGGGGAGCAGTACTTC. Translation gives CASSGNGGEQYF.

This clonotype was seen many times. The gene calls are TRBV7-2 and TRBJ2-7, with D unclear. The CDR3 loop spans 11 amino acids. Germline V CDR1 and CDR2: SGHTA, FQGNSA. V was pared by 5 bases and J by 6 bases, with 8 bases between. CDR3 protein: CASSPALEQYF. CDR3 nucleotides: TGTGCCAGCAGCCCGGCCCTCGAGCAGTACTTC. The whole variable domain, filled in from reference TRBV7-2 and TRBJ2-7, reads GAGVSQSPSNKVTEKGKDVELRCDPISGHTALYWYRQSLGQGLEFLIYFQGNSAPDKSGLPSDRFSAERTGGSVSTLTIQRTQQEDSAVYLCASSPALEQYFGPGTRLTVT.

This clonotype has ten or more counts. The chain joins TRBV6-1 to TRBJ2-5; weak D call: TRBD1 (5 bases). The CDR3 is made up of 15 amino acids. Germline assignment: CDR1 MNHNS and CDR2 SASEGT. V was pared by 5 bases and J by 0 bases, with 13 bases between. CDR3 coding DNA: TGTGCCAGCAGTCGGTCAGGGCTCTACCAAGAGACCCAGTACTTC. It codes for CASSRSGLYQETQYF.

This clonotype was counted at least ten times. The chain employs TRBV9 and TRBJ2-7; 8 bases line up with TRBD1. Germline assignment: CDR1 SGDLS and CDR2 YYNGEE. CDR3 size: 14 residues. The V segment lost 3 bases and the J segment 2 bases; nucleotides outside the gene matches: 4. The CDR3 DNA is TGTGCCAGCAGCGCGACAGGGGACCCCTACGAGCAGTACTTC. Translation: CASSATGDPYEQYF.